The 29 T cell receptor beta chains below come from one sample, sequenced in a study of T cell repertoires in cytomegalovirus infection. TCRdb redid the calling of the reads with MiXCR, one entry per CDR3 protein. The sample has about 900,000 distinct CDR3 sequences; approximately 32% are singletons. Antigen specificity for these receptors is unknown. The sequences come from cultured CD8+ T cells from PBMCs, collected from culture after CMV antigen stimulation. These receptors were collected from a human donor in good health (CMV status not recorded). Some clones in this sample may be carry-over from other donors' samples.

The genes are TRBV27 and TRBJ1-2; tentatively, D is TRBD1 (5 bases). CDR1 is MNHEY, CDR2 SMNVEV, per germline (reference sequence). Trimming shortened V by 6 bases and J by 4 bases, and 21 bases separated the two germline ends. The CDR3 totals 16 residues. The CDR3 sequence: CASSPRGKGSLYGYTF. CDR3 coding DNA: TGTGCCAGCAGCCCTAGGGGAAAAGGGTCTCTCTATGGCTACACCTTC.

This clonotype was seen repeatedly, ten times or more. The CDR3, as DNA: TGTGCCAGCACCCTTAGTTCCAGGGGGTTCCAGCCCCAGCATTTT. Protein product: CASTLSSRGFQPQHF. The chain combines TRBV12-3 or TRBV12-4 with TRBJ1-5, with 7 bases matching TRBD1. This CDR3 is 15 amino acids long. J was trimmed by 7 bases and V by 7 bases; bases with no gene match: 13.

This clonotype occurred a few times. This rearrangement joins TRBV10-3 to TRBJ1-1; unclear D gene. The CDR3 runs 14 residues. CDR1 is ENHRY and CDR2 is SYGVKD in the germline V gene. V was clipped by 0 bases and J by 8 bases, with 13 bases between them. In DNA, the CDR3 is TGTGCCATCAGTGAGTCCCCGGCCGCCTTAGAAGCTTTCTTT. Translating it yields CAISESPAALEAFF.

V usage is TRBV12-5 and J usage is TRBJ1-4; unclear D gene. Trimming removed 9 bases from V and 7 bases from J, with 12 bases in between. Germline values: CDR1 LGHNT, CDR2 FRNRAP. The CDR3 spans 12 residues. In nucleotides, the CDR3 is TGTGCTAGGGCCGGAGTCGGTGAAAAACTGTTTTTT. Protein sequence: CARAGVGEKLFF.

This clonotype was counted only a few times. This sequence joins TRBV6-5 and TRBJ2-7; tentatively, D is TRBD1 (5 bases). There are 15 residues in the CDR3. Germline-derived CDR1 and CDR2 are MNHEY and SVGAGI. V shed 4 bases and J shed 3 bases, with 16 bases lying between them. CDR3 sequence: CASSLGLTDVYEQYF. The CDR3 DNA reads TGTGCCAGCAGTTTGGGGCTTACGGACGTCTACGAGCAGTACTTC.

The chain joins TRBV4-2 to TRBJ2-1; 8 bases align to TRBD1. The germline V gene has CDR1 LGHNA and CDR2 YNFKEQ. V shed 6 bases and J 8 bases; nucleotides not matched to a gene: 9. CDR3 length: 14 residues. In nucleotides, the CDR3 is TGTGCCAGCAGTCCCAGGGGGCTCCCCCATGAGCAGTTCTTC. Translation: CASSPRGLPHEQFF.

As to this clonotype: Being one base from a much bigger clone, this may be a read error. V is TRBV7-2 and J is TRBJ2-2, with D perhaps assigned TRBD1 or TRBD2 (6 bases each). The CDR3 totals 20 residues. Trimming shortened V by 4 bases and J by 4 bases, and 28 bases separated the two germline ends. CDR1 is SGHTA and CDR2 is FQGNSA in the germline V gene. The chain's CDR3 is CASSSPLGAIVGGSTGELFF. Here the CDR3 DNA reads TGTGCCAGCAGCTCCCCTCTCGGGGCCATAGTGGGGGGCAGCACCGGGGAGCTGTTTTTT.

This chain joins TRBV29-1 and TRBJ2-5; possibly TRBD1 for D (6 bases). The germline CDR1 and CDR2 sequences are SQVTM and ANQGSEA. Trimming stripped 7 bases from V and 5 bases from J, with 14 bases between. The CDR3 has 12 residues. The CDR3 is CSGQAGEETQYF. The CDR3 DNA follows: TGCAGCGGCCAGGCAGGGGAGGAGACCCAGTACTTC.

This clonotype was seen only a few times. The V gene is TRBV6-2 or TRBV6-3, the J gene TRBJ2-7, with D possibly called TRBD1 or TRBD2 (6 bases each). The CDR3 is 14 residues long. Germline V gene lookup returns CDR1 MNHEY and CDR2 SVGEGT. V was cut by 2 bases and J by 0 bases, with 8 bases left in between. The CDR3 region has the DNA TGTGCCAGCAGTTACAGGGGGGACTCCTACGAGCAGTACGTC. Encoded protein: CASSYRGDSYEQYV.

The CDR3 spells CASSLVPGGGTDNEQFF. The CDR3 nucleotides are TGTGCCAGCAGCTTAGTCCCCGGGGGGGGCACAGACAATGAGCAGTTCTTC. The V and J genes are TRBV11-3 and TRBJ2-1; 8 bases align to TRBD2. The germline V gene has CDR1 SGHNT and CDR2 YENEEA. Trimming took 1 base from V and 5 from J; bases not matched to a gene: 10. The CDR3 has 17 residues.

CDR3 coding DNA: TGCGCCAGCAGCCAAGCGGGGAGGGTAGAGACCCAGTACTTC. The encoded protein is CASSQAGRVETQYF. The J gene is TRBJ2-5, the V gene TRBV4-3; TRBD2 matches at 7 bases. V lost 1 base to trimming and J lost 4 bases; unmatched junction nucleotides: 3. CDR3 length: 14 amino acids. CDR1 is LGHNA, CDR2 YSLEER, per germline.

The rearrangement uses TRBV6-5 and TRBJ2-6, with D possibly being TRBD1 or TRBD2 (5 bases each). This CDR3 is built from 18 residues. V was shortened by 7 bases and J by 1 base, with 20 bases between the two germline ends. The germline CDR1 and CDR2 sequences are MNHEY and SVGAGI. The CDR3 protein is CASTEFRRWGSGANVLTF. CDR3 DNA sequence: TGTGCCAGCACAGAGTTCCGGAGATGGGGGTCTGGGGCCAACGTCCTGACTTTC.

The chain uses TRBV27 and TRBJ2-7; 12 bases fit TRBD1. Germline V gene lookup returns CDR1 MNHEY and CDR2 SMNVEV (reference sequence). CDR3 length equals 16 residues. The junction had 10 bases not matched to a gene; V was cut back by 6 bases and J by 4 bases. This CDR3 reads CASSSGTGGFWYEQYV. As DNA, the CDR3 is TGTGCCAGCAGCTCCGGGACAGGGGGCTTTTGGTACGAGCAGTACGTC.

The chain has TRBV20-1 and TRBJ1-2; no firm D call. Germline values: CDR1 DFQATT, CDR2 SNEGSKA (reference sequence). V lost 2 bases and J 0 bases, leaving 16 bases between the germline ends. The CDR3 runs to 16 residues. CDR3 in DNA: TGCAGTGCTAGAACCCTTTTTTACGCAGCTAACTATGGCTACACCTTC. Translated: CSARTLFYAANYGYTF.

This clonotype was recorded a few times. The chain combines TRBV7-8 with TRBJ2-5; 12 nucleotides agree with TRBD2. Germline CDR1 and CDR2: SGHVS and FQNEAQ. There are 16 residues in the CDR3. Losses at the gene ends were 0 bases for V and 5 bases for J; bases not matched to a gene: 4. The CDR3 DNA sequence: TGTGCCAGCAGCTTAGCCCCTAGCGGGAGGGGGGAGACCCAGTACTTC. It is translated as CASSLAPSGRGETQYF. Filled out from reference TRBV7-8 and TRBJ2-5, the complete variable domain reads GAGVSQSPRYKVAKRGQDVALRCDPISGHVSLFWYQQALGQGPEFLTYFQNEAQLDKSGLPSDRFFAERPEGSVSTLKIQRTQQEDSAVYLCASSLAPSGRGETQYFGPGTRLLVL.

The V call is TRBV7-9, the J call TRBJ2-7; no reliable D call. The CDR3 sequence is 13 residues long. Deletions cut 1 base from V and 3 bases from J, with 7 bases between. Germline V gene data show CDR1 as SEHNR and CDR2 as FQNEAQ (reference sequence). Written as DNA, the CDR3 is TGTGCCAGCAGCTTAGAACAAATCTACGAGCAGTACGTC. It encodes CASSLEQIYEQYV.

A few counts support this clonotype. The chain joins TRBV4-3 to TRBJ1-4; D perhaps matches TRBD1 (5 bases). The V and J ends lost 0 bases and 7 bases respectively, with 15 bases between them. The CDR3 covers 16 residues. Germline CDR1 reads LGHNA; CDR2 reads YSLEER. The CDR3 loop is CASSQDFGALGEKLFF. The DNA for the CDR3 is TGCGCCAGCAGCCAAGATTTCGGGGCTTTAGGTGAAAAACTGTTTTTT.

The chain has TRBV5-1 and TRBJ2-1, with 7 nucleotides matching TRBD2. This CDR3 region has 12 residues. The J segment lost 5 bases and the V segment lost 7 bases, leaving 3 bases of the junction unmatched. Germline V gene sequence: CDR1 SGHRS, CDR2 YFSETQ. The CDR3 here is CASGEGHNEQFF. DNA for the CDR3: TGCGCCAGCGGGGAGGGTCACAATGAGCAGTTCTTC.

With respect to this clonotype: At one end, the junction sequence differs from germline, possibly due to a read error. V is TRBV24-1 and J is TRBJ1-5; D is perhaps TRBD1 (6 bases). Per germline, CDR1 KGHDR and CDR2 SFDVKD. The CDR3 runs to 14 residues. The CDR3: CVTSGGGSNQPQHF. In nucleotides, the CDR3 is TGTGTCACCAGTGGCGGGGGCTCCAATCAGCCCCAGCATTTT.

This clonotype appeared a few times. The rearrangement uses TRBV6-1 and TRBJ2-7; D gene unclear. Germline values: CDR1 MNHNS, CDR2 SASEGT. The CDR3 has 17 residues. Deletions cut 0 bases from V and 4 bases from J, with 19 bases between. CDR3 protein: CASSEAQDGSWDYEQYV. The CDR3, as DNA: TGTGCCAGCAGTGAAGCGCAGGACGGATCTTGGGATTACGAGCAGTACGTC.

This clonotype showed up many times. The chain links TRBV7-2 to TRBJ1-2; D perhaps matches TRBD1 (6 bases). Germline V gene sequence: CDR1 SGHTA, CDR2 FQGNSA. There are 15 residues in the CDR3. V lost 2 bases and J lost 2, with 12 bases in between. The CDR3 DNA reads as TGTGCCAGCAGCTTATGGGGGGCGGGGAACTATGGCTACACCTTC. It translates to CASSLWGAGNYGYTF.

The chain has TRBV18 and TRBJ2-2; 7 bases map to TRBD1. The CDR3 is made up of 18 amino acids. Per the germline V gene, CDR1 is KGHSH and CDR2 is LQKENI. Germline trimming cut 3 bases from V and 5 bases from J; bases unmatched to any gene: 15. CDR3 residues: CASSPLLPDRVGTGELFF. The CDR3 bases are TGTGCCAGCTCACCGCTCCTTCCAGACAGGGTCGGGACCGGGGAGCTGTTTTTT.

This chain links TRBV12-3 or TRBV12-4 with TRBJ2-1; 10 bases are shared with TRBD2. Germline trimming cut 3 bases from V and 4 bases from J; bases unmatched to any gene: 15. This CDR3 has 19 amino acids. The CDR3 sequence: CASSFPDPKRGGPYNEQFF. The CDR3 DNA reads TGTGCCAGCAGTTTTCCCGACCCGAAGCGGGGGGGCCCGTACAATGAGCAGTTCTTC.

The chain has TRBV12-3 or TRBV12-4 and TRBJ2-1; D is unclear. The CDR3 is 14 amino acids. Trimming removed 10 bases from V and 5 bases from J, with 18 bases in between. The CDR3 reads CATITLLDHNEQFF. The CDR3 DNA follows: TGTGCCACCATTACACTCTTGGACCACAATGAGCAGTTCTTC.

This rearrangement joins TRBV19 to TRBJ1-5; D may be TRBD1 (5 bases). CDR3 length: 20 amino acids. Looked up from germline, CDR1 is LNHDA and CDR2 is SQIVND (reference sequence). Trimming removed 3 bases from V and 0 bases from J, with 24 bases in between. The CDR3 DNA reads TGTGCCAGTAGTATCGACAGTTCGGTCTTCCGACGAGGTAGCAATCAGCCCCAGCATTTT. Translating it yields CASSIDSSVFRRGSNQPQHF.

The J gene is TRBJ2-1, the V gene TRBV5-6, with 11 bases fitting TRBD2. The CDR3 sequence is 18 residues long. Germline V gives CDR1 SGHDT, CDR2 YYEEEE. V was clipped by 0 bases and J by 3 bases; unmatched bases: 8. CDR3 bases: TGTGCCAGCAGCTTGGCTAGCGGGGGGCCCGAACGCTACAATGAGCAGTTCTTC. It encodes CASSLASGGPERYNEQFF.

This clonotype was detected only a few times. The gene calls are TRBV4-3 and TRBJ1-1; TRBD1 might be the D (5 bases). The CDR3 has 14 residues. Trimming cost V 0 bases and J 4 bases, with 9 bases left between them. Germline lookup yields CDR1 LGHNA and CDR2 YSLEER. CDR3 sequence (DNA): TGCGCCAGCAGCCAAGATGGGGCCAGCACTGAAGCTTTCTTT. Encoded protein: CASSQDGASTEAFF.

The chain links TRBV7-6 to TRBJ2-7; 8 bases agree with TRBD1. Germline V gene sequence: CDR1 SGHVS, CDR2 FNYEAQ. The CDR3 loop spans 14 amino acids. The junction had 13 bases not matched to a gene; V was cut back by 8 bases and J by 7 bases. CDR3 protein: CASHSGQGAREQYF. CDR3 DNA: TGTGCCAGCCACTCTGGGCAGGGGGCGAGGGAGCAGTACTTC. The whole variable domain, remainder taken from reference TRBV7-6 and TRBJ2-7, is GAGVSQSPRYKVTKRGQDVALRCDPISGHVSLYWYRQALGQGPEFLTYFNYEAQQDKSGLPNDRFSAERPEGSISTLTIQRTEQRDSAMYRCASHSGQGAREQYFGPGTRLTVT.

This chain links TRBV7-9 with TRBJ1-4, with TRBD1 matching over 8 bases. This CDR3 is built from 16 residues. Trimming removed 5 bases from V and 3 bases from J; junction bases left unmatched: 8. CDR1 and CDR2 from the germline V gene are SEHNR and FQNEAQ (reference sequence). In DNA, the CDR3 is TGTGCCAGCAGCCCTACGGACAGGGCTCCTAATGAAAAACTGTTTTTT. Amino acids: CASSPTDRAPNEKLFF.